This T cell receptor beta chain is from a study of blood T cells in healthy people across ages. Concerning this clonotype: Its specificity is not known.

Study outcomes and limitations: It was the long-lived donors that had more naive CD4+ cells and higher diversity than aged donors.

Using a J-beta primer mix together with a sample-barcoded 5' primer, a second PCR was run for roughly 7 to 12 cycles. TCRdb analysed the 5' RACE reads with MiXCR anew, one entry per CDR3 protein. The repertoire holds some 700,000 distinct CDR3 sequences, with 22% as singletons. Germline V gives CDR1 SGHRS, CDR2 YFSETQ. V lost 0 bases and J lost 5, with 11 bases in between. The CDR3 spans 14 residues. The sample taken for sequencing was blood. The origin of this receptor is a man aged 65 to 79 in good health. The J gene is TRBJ1-2, the V gene TRBV5-1, with D possibly being TRBD1 (5 bases). In DNA, the CDR3 is TGCGCCAGCAGCTTGGACCCAGGGATATATGGCTACACCTTC. Its translation is CASSLDPGIYGYTF.